Shown below are 25 T cell receptor beta chains from a single sample sequenced in a study of response to subunit inactivated influenza vaccine. TCRdb reprocessed the RT-PCR reads via MiXCR and lists one record per CDR3 protein. The table shows some 520,000 distinct CDR3 sequences, with more than 15% occurring only once. The sequenced sample was CD4+ T cells sorted from PBMCs, obtained less than 30 months after vaccination. The receptors derive from a man between 50 and 69 years old who received an inactivated influenza vaccine.

This clonotype has ten or more counts. CDR3 coding DNA: TGTGCCAGCAGCTTAGGGACCAGGGTTAGGGAGACCCAGTACTTC. It translates to CASSLGTRVRETQYF. This rearrangement joins TRBV11-2 to TRBJ2-5, with D possibly being TRBD1 (5 bases). V lost 1 base, J lost 5 bases, and 14 bases lay in between. The CDR3 sequence is 15 residues long. The germline V gene has CDR1 SGHAT and CDR2 FQNNGV.

The chain employs TRBV5-5 and TRBJ1-4, with TRBD1 identical over 8 bases. Germline trimming cut 3 bases from V and 4 bases from J; bases unmatched to any gene: 8. The CDR3 covers 16 residues. Germline CDR1 SGHKS, CDR2 YYEKEE (reference sequence). The CDR3 nucleotides are TGTGCCAGCAGCTCCCCCACAGGGGGAGTTAATGAAAAACTGTTTTTT. Its protein is CASSSPTGGVNEKLFF.

This clonotype was counted a single time. V gene TRBV2 combines with J gene TRBJ2-3, with a possible D match to TRBD2 (7 bases). CDR3 length equals 15 residues. CDR1 SNHLY and CDR2 FYNNEI come from the germline V gene. Trimming removed 1 base at V and 4 bases at J, with 12 bases between. Written as DNA, the CDR3 is TGTGCCAGCAGTGAAGGGGCGGGGGCCGCAGATACGCAGTATTTT. Translation gives CASSEGAGAADTQYF. The full variable domain, with the rest looked up from reference TRBV2 and TRBJ2-3, is EPEVTQTPSHQVTQMGQEVILRCVPISNHLYFYWYRQILGQKVEFLVSFYNNEISEKSEIFDDQFSVERPDGSNFTLKIRSTKLEDSAMYFCASSEGAGAADTQYFGPGTRLTVL.

This clonotype has only one observation. The gene calls are TRBV7-2 and TRBJ2-7, with D possibly matching TRBD1 (5 bases). CDR1 and CDR2 from the germline V gene are SGHTA and FQGNSA. Between the trimmed V and J ends, which lost 5 bases and 0 bases, there was a span of 14 bases. This CDR3 region has 15 residues. The CDR3, as DNA: TGTGCCAGCAGCACACAGGTTTTTACCTCCTACGAGCAGTACTTC. This encodes CASSTQVFTSYEQYF.

This clonotype was counted ten times or more. One end of the junction varies from germline; a read error may be responsible. This chain links TRBV29-1 with TRBJ2-3; D is unresolved. Germline loops: CDR1 SQVTM, CDR2 ANQGSEA. This CDR3 has 9 amino acids. Here the CDR3 DNA reads TGCAGCGTTGAAGAGGAGAGTTCGTTT. This sequence encodes CSVEEESSF.

The chain uses TRBV7-2 and TRBJ2-3; D may be TRBD1 (5 bases). CDR3 length equals 17 residues. V lost 0 bases and J 0 bases, leaving 13 bases between the germline ends. Germline assignment: CDR1 SGHTA and CDR2 FQGNSA. The CDR3 DNA reads as TGTGCCAGCAGCTTAGCAGGGTTGCCAGGGAGCACAGATACGCAGTATTTT. Its translation: CASSLAGLPGSTDTQYF.

This clonotype was seen ten or more times. This sequence joins TRBV30 and TRBJ2-5; perhaps D is TRBD1 or TRBD2 (5 bases each). CDR1 is GTSNPN, CDR2 SVGIG, per germline (reference sequence). The V end lost 8 bases, the J end lost 0 bases, and 13 bases lay between the germline ends. This CDR3 is 13 amino acids long. The CDR3, as DNA: TGTGCCCACTCCCCGGGACACCAAGAGACCCAGTACTTC. It specifies CAHSPGHQETQYF.

In its sample, this clonotype was seen many times. The J gene is TRBJ2-5, the V gene TRBV28; 15 bases are a match to TRBD2. CDR3 length: 15 amino acids. V shed 4 bases and J 9 bases; nucleotides not matched to a gene: 6. Germline CDR1 MDHEN, CDR2 SYDVKM. CDR3 sequence (DNA): TGTGCCAGCAGTTCCGGGACTAGCGGGAGGAAGCCCCAGTACTTC. This gives the protein CASSSGTSGRKPQYF.

This clonotype was counted many times. The rearrangement uses TRBV20-1 and TRBJ1-2; D not certain. The germline gives CDR1 DFQATT, CDR2 SNEGSKA (reference sequence). CDR3 length equals 11 residues. With 6 bases removed from V and 8 bases from J, the gap between germline ends came to 13 bases. CDR3 DNA: TGCAGTGCCCGGGCGTTTGGGGGCTACACCTTC. Translation: CSARAFGGYTF.

The J gene is TRBJ2-3, the V gene TRBV20-1; no firm D call. The CDR3 is 10 residues long. Deletions cut 6 bases from V and 4 bases from J, with 5 bases between. In germline, CDR1 is DFQATT, CDR2 SNEGSKA (reference sequence). The CDR3 sequence: CSAFSDTQYF. CDR3 nucleotide sequence: TGCAGTGCCTTTTCAGATACGCAGTATTTT.

This clonotype was seen only a few times. The V call is TRBV20-1, the J call TRBJ2-7, with D perhaps matching TRBD1 or TRBD2 (6 bases each). Between the trimmed V and J ends, which lost 6 bases and 3 bases, there was a span of 18 bases. The CDR3 is 14 residues long. Per germline, CDR1 DFQATT and CDR2 SNEGSKA (reference sequence). CDR3 coding DNA: TGCAGTGCCACCCGAGGGGGACTTCACTACGAGCAGTACTTC. Amino acids: CSATRGGLHYEQYF.

The genes are TRBV12-3 or TRBV12-4 and TRBJ1-5; maybe TRBD1 (5 bases). The CDR3 totals 17 residues. Trimming left V 4 bases short and J 0 bases short, with 16 bases between. The CDR3 nucleotides read TGTGCCAGCAGTTCTGGCCCTGGGGCATATAGCAATCAGCCCCAGCATTTT. It translates to CASSSGPGAYSNQPQHF.

This clonotype came up a few times. The chain carries TRBV12-3 or TRBV12-4 and TRBJ1-5, with a possible D match to TRBD1 (6 bases). The CDR3 contains 15 residues. The V and J ends lost 1 base and 2 bases respectively, with 9 bases between them. DNA for the CDR3: TGTGCCAGCAGTTTAGGCAGGGGTCGCAATCAGCCCCAGCATTTT. This sequence encodes CASSLGRGRNQPQHF.

The V and J genes are TRBV5-1 and TRBJ2-5; 7 nucleotides match TRBD1. The CDR3 totals 15 residues. Germline-derived CDR1 and CDR2 are SGHRS and YFSETQ. J gave up 4 bases and V 6 bases, and 12 bases lay outside the gene matches. CDR3 bases: TGCGCCAGCACCTCCCCAGAGACAGGGATAGAGACCCAGTACTTC. It translates to CASTSPETGIETQYF.

There are a few counts of this clonotype. This chain links TRBV12-3 or TRBV12-4 with TRBJ1-6, with 7 nucleotides matching TRBD1. The CDR3 spans 16 residues. V was pared by 1 base and J by 9 bases, with 9 bases of the junction left unmatched. The DNA of the CDR3 is TGTGCCAGCAGTTTAGAAGGACAGGCTAGGAGTTCACCCCTCCACTTT. Translation: CASSLEGQARSSPLHF.

This clonotype was counted a few times. The chain carries TRBV15 and TRBJ2-5; the D gene is possibly TRBD2 (5 bases). The V gene's germline CDR1 is LNHNV and CDR2 YYDKDF (reference sequence). The ends were cut back, 1 base at V and 5 bases at J, with 11 bases in the middle. CDR3 size: 14 residues. The CDR3 loop reads CATSRAPRGETQYF. The CDR3 nucleotides read TGTGCCACCAGCAGAGCCCCCAGAGGGGAGACCCAGTACTTC.

There are a few counts of this clonotype. The chain employs TRBV10-3 and TRBJ2-1, with 7 positions matching TRBD1. The V gene end was trimmed by 0 bases and the J gene end by 3 bases; junction bases not matched to a gene: 5. This CDR3 is 16 amino acids long. The V gene's germline CDR1 is ENHRY and CDR2 SYGVKD. The CDR3 DNA reads as TGTGCCATCAGTGAGTCTTACCGGGACAGCTACAATGAGCAGTTCTTC. Amino acids: CAISESYRDSYNEQFF.

This clonotype was observed many times. J is TRBJ2-7 and V is TRBV5-1; the match to TRBD2 covers 7 bases. Germline CDR1 is SGHRS and CDR2 is YFSETQ. V trimming: 0 bases; J trimming: 1 base; junction bases outside the gene matches: 7. The CDR3 covers 16 residues. The CDR3 nucleotides read TGCGCCAGCAGCTTGGCCCCTAGCGGCCTTTCCTACGAGCAGTACTTC. Translation gives CASSLAPSGLSYEQYF.

The CDR3 DNA reads as TGTGCCAGCAGTGACTACGGGGAGAACGTGGTAAACAATGAGCAGTTCTTC. This translates into CASSDYGENVVNNEQFF. The chain is built from TRBV6-1 and TRBJ2-1; D possibly corresponds to TRBD2 (5 bases). V was clipped by 3 bases and J by 5 bases, with 20 bases between them. There are 17 residues in the CDR3. The germline V gene encodes CDR1 MNHNS and CDR2 SASEGT.

The chain is built from TRBV2 and TRBJ2-5, with D perhaps TRBD1 (5 bases). The V gene lost 6 bases and the J gene lost 1 base, with 15 bases spanning the gap. Per the germline V gene, CDR1 is SNHLY and CDR2 is FYNNEI. The CDR3 has 15 residues. The CDR3 spells CASRKGAGFQETQYF. The CDR3 nucleotides read TGTGCCAGCAGGAAAGGTGCAGGGTTCCAAGAGACCCAGTACTTC.

This clonotype occurred a few times. The CDR3 nucleotides are TGTGCCAGCAGCGTAGAGGCTAGCACATACAATGAGCAGTTCTTC. It specifies CASSVEASTYNEQFF. J is TRBJ2-1 and V is TRBV9; maybe TRBD2 (5 bases). The CDR3 is 15 amino acids. The germline CDR1 and CDR2 sequences are SGDLS and YYNGEE. V was cut by 0 bases and J by 4 bases, with 11 bases left in between.

The CDR3 nucleotides are TGCGCCAGCAGCCCGGACGGCCGTTCGACCCAGTACTTC. Its translation: CASSPDGRSTQYF. The chain carries TRBV4-3 and TRBJ2-5; D is unclear. V lost 4 bases and J 7 bases, leaving 13 bases between the germline ends. The CDR3 runs 13 residues. Germline CDR1 is LGHNA and CDR2 is YSLEER.

V and J are TRBV20-1 and TRBJ2-1; TRBD2 agrees at 8 bases. Trimming removed 2 bases from V and 2 bases from J; junction bases left unmatched: 5. The CDR3 runs 15 residues. Germline V lookup: CDR1 DFQATT, CDR2 SNEGSKA (reference sequence). The CDR3 loop is CSARSGRGAYNEQFF. The CDR3 bases are TGCAGTGCTAGATCGGGGCGGGGGGCCTACAATGAGCAGTTCTTC.

V gene TRBV29-1 combines with J gene TRBJ2-1; TRBD1 matches at 8 bases. The CDR3 runs to 14 residues. Germline lookup yields CDR1 SQVTM and CDR2 ANQGSEA. The V and J ends lost 6 bases and 0 bases, in that order; junction bases with no gene match: 4. The CDR3 region has the DNA TGCAGCGTATACGGACAGGGCTCCTACAATGAGCAGTTCTTC. Protein product: CSVYGQGSYNEQFF.

V gene TRBV7-2 combines with J gene TRBJ2-3; 9 bases match TRBD1. CDR1 is SGHTA and CDR2 is FQGNSA in the germline V gene. V lost 5 bases, J lost 4 bases, and 4 bases stayed unmatched. The CDR3 loop spans 14 amino acids. The CDR3: CASSTGDRADTQYF. For the CDR3, the DNA is TGTGCCAGCAGCACAGGGGACAGGGCAGATACGCAGTATTTT.